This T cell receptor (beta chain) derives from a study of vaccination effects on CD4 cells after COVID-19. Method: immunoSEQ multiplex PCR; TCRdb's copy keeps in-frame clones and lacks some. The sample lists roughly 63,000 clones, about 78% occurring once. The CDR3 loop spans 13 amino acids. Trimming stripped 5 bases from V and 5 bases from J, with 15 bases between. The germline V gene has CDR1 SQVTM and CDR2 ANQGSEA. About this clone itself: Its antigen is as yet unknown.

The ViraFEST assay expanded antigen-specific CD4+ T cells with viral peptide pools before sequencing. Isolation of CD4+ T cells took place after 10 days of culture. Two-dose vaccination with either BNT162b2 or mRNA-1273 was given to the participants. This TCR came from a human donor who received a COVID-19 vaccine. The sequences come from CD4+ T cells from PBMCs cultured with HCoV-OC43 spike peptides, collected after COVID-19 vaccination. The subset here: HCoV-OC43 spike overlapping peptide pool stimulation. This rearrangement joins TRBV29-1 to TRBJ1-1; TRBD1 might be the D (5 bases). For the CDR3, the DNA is TGCAGCGTTCTCCGCCGAGGGACGACTGAAGCTTTCTTT. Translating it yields CSVLRRGTTEAFF.